These T cell receptor beta chains were read from a single sample in a study of beta chain features in type 1 diabetes. Method: immunoSEQ multiplex PCR; TCRdb's copy keeps in-frame clones and lacks some. The sample holds about 260,000 clones; about 24% are singletons and the top ten take about 0.012%. The sequencing sample was made of naive CD4+ T cells from blood. The receptors shown here come from a woman younger than 45 with type 1 diabetes. CDR3s include the opening cysteine and the closing phenylalanine or tryptophan. Each record gives: D gene, clone size, V gene, J gene, CDR3 DNA, CDR3 protein. A D gene is named only where the DNA matches it firmly. Only part of the rows carry a size: once, few, many, or a class if the clone is expanded.

d_gene: TRBD1; abundance: few; v_gene: TRBV29-1; j_gene: TRBJ2-2; CDR3nt: TGCAGCGTTCATGACAGGGGGCTCACCGGGGAGCTGTTTTTT; CDR3aa: CSVHDRGLTGELFF
d_gene: TRBD1; abundance: NA; v_gene: TRBV7-9; j_gene: TRBJ1-2; CDR3nt: TGTGCCAGCAGCCCACAGGGGGCAGAGGTCTATGGCTACACCTTC; CDR3aa: CASSPQGAEVYGYTF
d_gene: NA; abundance: NA; v_gene: TRBV30; j_gene: TRBJ2-3; CDR3nt: TGTGCCTGGGCCGGACTCCACAATACGCAGTATTTT; CDR3aa: CAWAGLHNTQYF
d_gene: NA; abundance: few; v_gene: TRBV29-1; j_gene: TRBJ2-3; CDR3nt: TGCAGCGTCAATCCCGGGATAAACACAGATACGCAGTATTTT; CDR3aa: CSVNPGINTDTQYF
d_gene: NA; abundance: few; v_gene: TRBV10-3; j_gene: TRBJ2-3; CDR3nt: TGTGCCATCAGTCGGCTGGAGGCAGATACGCAGTATTTT; CDR3aa: CAISRLEADTQYF
d_gene: TRBD1; abundance: NA; v_gene: TRBV5-1; j_gene: TRBJ1-1; CDR3nt: TGCGCCAGCAGCTTGGCTCGGGACAGGATGAACACTGAAGCTTTCTTT; CDR3aa: CASSLARDRMNTEAFF
d_gene: TRBD1; abundance: few; v_gene: TRBV28; j_gene: TRBJ2-7; CDR3nt: TGTGCCAGCAGTTCCGGGACAGGCGGCGAGCAGTACTTC; CDR3aa: CASSSGTGGEQYF
d_gene: NA; abundance: NA; v_gene: TRBV23-1; j_gene: TRBJ1-1; CDR3nt: TGCGCCAGCAGTCATCCGGGGGGGGCGGACACTGAAGCTTTCTTT; CDR3aa: CASSHPGGADTEAFF
d_gene: TRBD1; abundance: NA; v_gene: TRBV14; j_gene: TRBJ2-3; CDR3nt: TGTGCCAGCAGCCAAGATAAAAGGGGACAGGGCACAGATACGCAGTATTTT; CDR3aa: CASSQDKRGQGTDTQYF
d_gene: TRBD2; abundance: NA; v_gene: TRBV9; j_gene: TRBJ2-7; CDR3nt: TGTGCCAGCAGCGTAGGGGAGTTAGCGGGAGGGCGTGAGCAGTACTTC; CDR3aa: CASSVGELAGGREQYF
d_gene: TRBD2; abundance: NA; v_gene: TRBV7-2; j_gene: TRBJ2-7; CDR3nt: TGTGCCAGCAGCTCCTCGGGACTAGCTGGTTACGAGCAGTACTTC; CDR3aa: CASSSSGLAGYEQYF
d_gene: NA; abundance: few; v_gene: TRBV19; j_gene: TRBJ2-2; CDR3nt: TGTGCCAGTAGGAGGGATTCGAACACCGGGGAGCTGTTTTTT; CDR3aa: CASRRDSNTGELFF
d_gene: TRBD1; abundance: few; v_gene: TRBV27; j_gene: TRBJ1-1; CDR3nt: TGTGCCAGCAGTAAGGGGACAGCCGTGAACACTGAAGCTTTCTTT; CDR3aa: CASSKGTAVNTEAFF
d_gene: NA; abundance: few; v_gene: TRBV14; j_gene: TRBJ2-7; CDR3nt: TGTGCCAGCAGCCCGCCAAACCTAGAAGACGAGCAGTACTTC; CDR3aa: CASSPPNLEDEQYF
d_gene: NA; abundance: few; v_gene: TRBV9; j_gene: TRBJ2-3; CDR3nt: TGTGCCAGCAGCGTCCCCGTAAGCGGGCTCACAGATACGCAGTATTTT; CDR3aa: CASSVPVSGLTDTQYF
d_gene: TRBD1; abundance: few; v_gene: TRBV25-1; j_gene: TRBJ1-2; CDR3nt: TGTGCCAGCAGTGAACGACAGGGGTATGGCTACACCTTC; CDR3aa: CASSERQGYGYTF
d_gene: TRBD1; abundance: NA; v_gene: TRBV5-1; j_gene: TRBJ1-2; CDR3nt: TGCGCCAGCAGCTTCGGGACAGGAGGCTATGGCTACACCTTC; CDR3aa: CASSFGTGGYGYTF
d_gene: TRBD1; abundance: NA; v_gene: TRBV18; j_gene: TRBJ2-1; CDR3nt: TGTGCCAGCTCACCGCGGACAGGGTATGGGTACAATGAGCAGTTCTTC; CDR3aa: CASSPRTGYGYNEQFF
d_gene: NA; abundance: few; v_gene: TRBV5-4; j_gene: TRBJ2-7; CDR3nt: TGTGCCAGCAGCTTTGCCGGTTCCTACGAGCAGTACTTC; CDR3aa: CASSFAGSYEQYF
d_gene: TRBD1; abundance: NA; v_gene: TRBV30; j_gene: TRBJ1-1; CDR3nt: TGTGCCTGGAGTGGGGGACAGGGGATGAACACTGAAGCTTTCTTT; CDR3aa: CAWSGGQGMNTEAFF
d_gene: TRBD1; abundance: NA; v_gene: TRBV6-6; j_gene: TRBJ1-4; CDR3nt: TGTGCCAGCAGTTCGCCGGGACAGCAAAATGAAAAACTGTTTTTT; CDR3aa: CASSSPGQQNEKLFF
d_gene: NA; abundance: few; v_gene: TRBV6-5; j_gene: TRBJ2-7; CDR3nt: TGTGCCACCTTGACAGGAGGCAGGGGCGAGCAGTACTTC; CDR3aa: CATLTGGRGEQYF
d_gene: NA; abundance: few; v_gene: TRBV30; j_gene: TRBJ2-5; CDR3nt: TGTGCCTGGAGTATGGAGGTCTGGGGAGAGACCCAGTACTTC; CDR3aa: CAWSMEVWGETQYF
d_gene: NA; abundance: NA; v_gene: TRBV5-4; j_gene: TRBJ2-2; CDR3nt: TGTGCCAGCATGCCGGGATCTACAAACACCGGGGAGCTGTTTTTT; CDR3aa: CASMPGSTNTGELFF
d_gene: TRBD2; abundance: NA; v_gene: TRBV29-1; j_gene: TRBJ2-1; CDR3nt: TGCAGCGTTGAAGATACCGGCGGGAGACGCAATGAGCAGTTCTTC; CDR3aa: CSVEDTGGRRNEQFF
d_gene: NA; abundance: few; v_gene: TRBV11-2; j_gene: TRBJ2-1; CDR3nt: TGTGCCAGCAGCTTAGTTAGCGGAAACTCCTACAATGAGCAGTTCTTC; CDR3aa: CASSLVSGNSYNEQFF
d_gene: TRBD1; abundance: NA; v_gene: TRBV5-1; j_gene: TRBJ1-1; CDR3nt: TGCGCCAGCGGACAGGGGAAGACTGAAGCTTTCTTT; CDR3aa: CASGQGKTEAFF
d_gene: NA; abundance: NA; v_gene: TRBV23-1; j_gene: TRBJ2-7; CDR3nt: TGCGCCAGCAGTCAACCGGACACATGGCAGTACTTC; CDR3aa: CASSQPDTWQYF
d_gene: NA; abundance: NA; v_gene: TRBV30; j_gene: TRBJ1-2; CDR3nt: TGTGCCTGGAGTGTACATACGGGTGATGGCTACACCTTC; CDR3aa: CAWSVHTGDGYTF
d_gene: TRBD2; abundance: NA; v_gene: TRBV5-1; j_gene: TRBJ2-7; CDR3nt: TGCGCCAGCAGTTTTAGCGGGTACGAGCAGTACTTC; CDR3aa: CASSFSGYEQYF
d_gene: TRBD1; abundance: few; v_gene: TRBV25-1; j_gene: TRBJ2-1; CDR3nt: TGTGCCAGCAGTGCGACAGGGAACTACAATGAGCAGTTCTTC; CDR3aa: CASSATGNYNEQFF
d_gene: TRBD1; abundance: NA; v_gene: TRBV13; j_gene: TRBJ2-3; CDR3nt: TGTGCCAGCAGTAATAGACAGGGGGGAGGTGGAGATACGCAGTATTTT; CDR3aa: CASSNRQGGGGDTQYF
d_gene: TRBD2; abundance: few; v_gene: TRBV9; j_gene: TRBJ2-3; CDR3nt: TGTGCCAGCAGCGTTACTAGCGGGAGGCGCGCAGATACGCAGTATTTT; CDR3aa: CASSVTSGRRADTQYF
d_gene: NA; abundance: few; v_gene: TRBV28; j_gene: TRBJ2-2; CDR3nt: TGTGCCAGCACCCAGGAGAGGGCCGGGGAGCTGTTTTTT; CDR3aa: CASTQERAGELFF
d_gene: TRBD2; abundance: NA; v_gene: TRBV9; j_gene: TRBJ2-3; CDR3nt: TGTGCCAGCAGCGCTACTAGCGGGGCCACAGATACGCAGTATTTT; CDR3aa: CASSATSGATDTQYF
d_gene: NA; abundance: NA; v_gene: TRBV5-6; j_gene: TRBJ2-1; CDR3nt: TGTGCCAGCAGCCGGGACTTCAATGAGCAGTTCTTC; CDR3aa: CASSRDFNEQFF
d_gene: TRBD1; abundance: NA; v_gene: TRBV9; j_gene: TRBJ1-1; CDR3nt: TGTGCCAGCAGCATACGGGACAGGGACGCCACTGAAGCTTTCTTT; CDR3aa: CASSIRDRDATEAFF
d_gene: NA; abundance: few; v_gene: TRBV7-6; j_gene: TRBJ1-4; CDR3nt: TGTGCCAGCAGCTTACGGGGTTCTAATGAAAAACTGTTTTTT; CDR3aa: CASSLRGSNEKLFF
d_gene: NA; abundance: few; v_gene: TRBV7-9; j_gene: TRBJ1-1; CDR3nt: TGTGCCAGCAGCCCCCGAACAGGGCCCACTGAAGCTTTCTTT; CDR3aa: CASSPRTGPTEAFF
d_gene: TRBD1; abundance: NA; v_gene: TRBV2; j_gene: TRBJ2-7; CDR3nt: TGTGCCAGCAGTGTTGGGACAGGGAGCTACGAGCAGTACTTC; CDR3aa: CASSVGTGSYEQYF
d_gene: NA; abundance: NA; v_gene: TRBV6-6; j_gene: TRBJ2-3; CDR3nt: TGTGCCAGCAGTTTGACTCGAAGCACAGATACGCAGTATTTT; CDR3aa: CASSLTRSTDTQYF
d_gene: NA; abundance: NA; v_gene: TRBV11-2; j_gene: TRBJ1-2; CDR3nt: TGTGCCAGCAGCCCTAGACAGGCTTTCTATGGCTACACCTTC; CDR3aa: CASSPRQAFYGYTF
d_gene: TRBD1; abundance: NA; v_gene: TRBV7-9; j_gene: TRBJ2-7; CDR3nt: TGTGCCAGCAGCCTCCGGACAGGGAGGTACGAGCAGTACTTC; CDR3aa: CASSLRTGRYEQYF
d_gene: NA; abundance: few; v_gene: TRBV5-1; j_gene: TRBJ2-7; CDR3nt: TGCGCCAGCAGCTTGGAACAGCCCCCGCAGTACTTC; CDR3aa: CASSLEQPPQYF
d_gene: TRBD1; abundance: NA; v_gene: TRBV29-1; j_gene: TRBJ1-5; CDR3nt: TGCAGCGTTGCTGGGACAGTCAATCAGCCCCAGCATTTT; CDR3aa: CSVAGTVNQPQHF
d_gene: TRBD2; abundance: few; v_gene: TRBV5-4; j_gene: TRBJ2-1; CDR3nt: TGTGCCAGCAGCTTGGAGTCTAGCGGGACATACAATGAGCAGTTCTTC; CDR3aa: CASSLESSGTYNEQFF
d_gene: TRBD1; abundance: NA; v_gene: TRBV7-9; j_gene: TRBJ2-6; CDR3nt: TGTGCCAGCAGACCGACAGGGGTTACGCGTGCCAACGTCCTGACTTTC; CDR3aa: CASRPTGVTRANVLTF
d_gene: TRBD2; abundance: few; v_gene: TRBV7-3; j_gene: TRBJ2-7; CDR3nt: TGTGCCAGCAGCCCAGGGACTAGCGGGAGTCTCGACGAGCAGTACTTC; CDR3aa: CASSPGTSGSLDEQYF
d_gene: TRBD1; abundance: few; v_gene: TRBV29-1; j_gene: TRBJ1-4; CDR3nt: TGCAGCGTTGAAGAGAGGACAGGGGTTGGTGAAAAACTGTTTTTT; CDR3aa: CSVEERTGVGEKLFF
d_gene: NA; abundance: NA; v_gene: TRBV6-5; j_gene: TRBJ1-1; CDR3nt: TGTGCCAGCAGGCGATACCAACGGAGCGCTGAAGCTTTCTTT; CDR3aa: CASRRYQRSAEAFF